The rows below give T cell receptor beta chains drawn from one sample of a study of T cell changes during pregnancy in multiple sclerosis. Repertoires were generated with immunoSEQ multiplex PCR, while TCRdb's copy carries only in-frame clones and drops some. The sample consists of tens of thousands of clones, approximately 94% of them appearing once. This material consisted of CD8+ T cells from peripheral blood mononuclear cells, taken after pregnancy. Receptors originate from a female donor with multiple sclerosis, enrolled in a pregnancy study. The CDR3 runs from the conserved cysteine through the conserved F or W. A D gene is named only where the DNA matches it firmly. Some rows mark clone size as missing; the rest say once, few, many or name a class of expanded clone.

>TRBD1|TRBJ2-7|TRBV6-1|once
CASPGTGVTYEQYF
TGTGCCAGCCCCGGGACAGGGGTCACCTACGAGCAGTACTTC
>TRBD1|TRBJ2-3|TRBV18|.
CASSPWTGPAADTQYF
TGTGCCAGCTCACCCTGGACAGGGCCCGCGGCAGATACGCAGTATTTT
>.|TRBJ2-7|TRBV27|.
CASSRSGNFYEQYF
TGTGCCAGCAGTCGGTCAGGAAATTTCTACGAGCAGTACTTC
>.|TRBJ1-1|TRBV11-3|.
CASSFSSNTEAFF
TGTGCCAGCAGCTTTTCCTCGAACACTGAAGCTTTCTTT
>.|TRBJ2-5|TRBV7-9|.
CASSSSVLETQYF
TGTGCCAGCAGCTCCTCCGTATTGGAGACCCAGTACTTC
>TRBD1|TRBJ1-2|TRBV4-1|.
CASSPTPGGYGYTF
TGCGCCAGCAGCCCGACCCCAGGGGGCTATGGCTACACCTTC
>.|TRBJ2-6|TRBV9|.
CASSVDSANVLTF
TGTGCCAGCAGCGTAGACAGTGCCAACGTCCTGACTTTC
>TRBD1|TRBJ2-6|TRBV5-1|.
CASSSGTVVTGANVLTF
TGCGCCAGCAGCTCCGGGACAGTGGTGACTGGGGCCAACGTCCTGACTTTC
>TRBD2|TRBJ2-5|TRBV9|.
CASSASSGRGRETQYF
TGTGCCAGCAGCGCCTCTAGCGGGAGAGGGAGGGAGACCCAGTACTTC
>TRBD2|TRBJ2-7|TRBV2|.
CASRAGGGLTYEQYF
TGTGCCAGCAGGGCCGGGGGGGGACTTACATACGAGCAGTACTTC
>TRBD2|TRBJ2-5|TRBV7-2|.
CASSPGTSGSVWQETQYF
TGTGCCAGCAGCCCCGGGACTAGCGGGAGTGTATGGCAAGAGACCCAGTACTTC
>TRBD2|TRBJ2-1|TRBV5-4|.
CASSSKAGAVYNEQFF
TGTGCCAGCAGCTCAAAAGCGGGAGCTGTCTACAATGAGCAGTTCTTC
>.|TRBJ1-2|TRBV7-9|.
CASSLDGLRSYGYTF
TGTGCCAGCAGCCTAGACGGTTTGCGGTCCTATGGCTACACCTTC
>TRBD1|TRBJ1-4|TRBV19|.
CASSGQGASEKLFF
TGTGCCAGTAGCGGACAGGGGGCGAGTGAAAAACTGTTTTTT
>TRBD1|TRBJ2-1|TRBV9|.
CASSGGTGSVEQFF
TGTGCCAGCAGCGGAGGGACAGGCAGCGTTGAGCAGTTCTTC
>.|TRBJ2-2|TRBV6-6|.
CASMLGYTGELFF
TGTGCCAGCATGCTGGGCTACACCGGGGAGCTGTTTTTT
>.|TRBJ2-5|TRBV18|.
CASSPEARATQYF
TGTGCCAGCTCACCTGAGGCCAGAGCGACCCAGTACTTC
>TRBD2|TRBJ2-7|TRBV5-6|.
CASSLATSGGVSYEQYF
TGTGCCAGCAGCTTGGCGACTAGCGGGGGGGTCTCCTACGAGCAGTACTTC
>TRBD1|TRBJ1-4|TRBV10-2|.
CAVYRGRGLPNEKLFF
TGCGCCGTATACAGGGGGCGCGGTCTACCTAATGAAAAACTGTTTTTT
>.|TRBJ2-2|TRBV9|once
CASSVTGTGELFF
TGTGCCAGCAGCGTTACAGGTACCGGGGAGCTGTTTTTT
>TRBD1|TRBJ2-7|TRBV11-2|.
CASSLRDRSSYEQYF
TGTGCCAGCAGCTTAAGGGACAGGAGCTCCTACGAGCAGTACTTC
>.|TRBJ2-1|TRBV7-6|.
CASSPGADYNEQFF
TGTGCCAGCAGCCCTGGGGCGGACTACAATGAGCAGTTCTTC
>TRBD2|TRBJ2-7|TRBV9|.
CASSGSGRDVHEQYF
TGTGCCAGCAGCGGAAGCGGGAGGGACGTACACGAGCAGTACTTC
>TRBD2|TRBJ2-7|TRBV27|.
CASSLLAGGTYEQYF
TGTGCCAGCAGTTTATTAGCGGGAGGGACCTACGAGCAGTACTTC
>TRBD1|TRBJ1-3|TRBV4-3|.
CASSQDPTGVGNTIYF
TGCGCCAGCAGCCAAGATCCGACAGGGGTAGGAAACACCATATATTTT
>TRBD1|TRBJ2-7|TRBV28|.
CASSSPIRQGASYEQYF
TGTGCCAGCAGTTCGCCGATTAGACAGGGGGCCTCCTACGAGCAGTACTTC
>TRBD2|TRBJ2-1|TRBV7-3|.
CASSLLAGALNEQFF
TGTGCCAGCAGCTTACTAGCGGGAGCGCTCAATGAGCAGTTCTTC
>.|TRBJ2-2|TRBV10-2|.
CASSEPRQNTGELFF
TGCGCCAGCAGTGAGCCCAGACAGAACACCGGGGAGCTGTTTTTT
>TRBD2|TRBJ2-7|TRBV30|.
CAWAPRTSVSYEQYF
TGTGCCTGGGCACCGAGGACTAGCGTCTCCTACGAGCAGTACTTC
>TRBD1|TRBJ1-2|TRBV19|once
CASSTGTGFDGYTF
TGTGCCAGTAGCACCGGGACAGGGTTCGATGGCTACACCTTC
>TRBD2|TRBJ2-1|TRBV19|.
CASSILAGGVSYNEQFF
TGTGCCAGTAGTATCCTAGCGGGAGGAGTCTCCTACAATGAGCAGTTCTTC
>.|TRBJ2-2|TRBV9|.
CASSVGNSATRELFF
TGTGCCAGCAGCGTAGGAAATAGCGCCACTAGGGAGCTGTTTTTT
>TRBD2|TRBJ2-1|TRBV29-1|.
CSVPRTSGRDNEQFF
TGCAGCGTTCCCCGGACTAGCGGGAGAGACAATGAGCAGTTCTTC
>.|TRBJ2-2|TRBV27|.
CASSLSGNTGELFF
TGTGCCAGCAGTTTATCCGGGAACACCGGGGAGCTGTTTTTT
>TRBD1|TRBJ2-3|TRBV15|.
CATSPWDRNTDTQYF
TGTGCCACCAGTCCGTGGGACAGGAACACAGATACGCAGTATTTT
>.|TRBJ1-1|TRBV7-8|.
CASSPHEENTEAFF
TGTGCCAGCAGCCCTCATGAGGAGAACACTGAAGCTTTCTTT
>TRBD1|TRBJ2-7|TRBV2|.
CASNTGTGHYEQYF
TGTGCCAGCAACACCGGGACAGGACACTACGAGCAGTACTTC
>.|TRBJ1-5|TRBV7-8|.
CASSSLLIRNQPQHF
TGTGCCAGCAGCTCCCTCCTAATTCGGAATCAGCCCCAGCATTTT
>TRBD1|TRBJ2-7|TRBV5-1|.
CASSLKRDRNNEQYF
TGCGCCAGCAGCTTGAAGAGGGACAGGAATAACGAGCAGTACTTC
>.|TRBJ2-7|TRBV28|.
CASSSPRSYEQYF
TGTGCCAGCAGTTCCCCGAGGAGCTACGAGCAGTACTTC
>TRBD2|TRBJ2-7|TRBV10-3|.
CAITPGGITYEQYF
TGTGCCATCACCCCGGGAGGGATAACCTACGAGCAGTACTTC
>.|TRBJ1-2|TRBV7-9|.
CASSLDRLGYTF
TGTGCCAGCAGCTTAGACAGGCTCGGCTACACCTTC
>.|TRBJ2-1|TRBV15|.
CATSRVRGTQFNEQFF
TGTGCCACCAGCAGAGTAAGGGGAACCCAGTTCAATGAGCAGTTCTTC
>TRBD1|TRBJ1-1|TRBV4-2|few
CASRDGQGHTEAFF
TGTGCCAGCAGGGACGGACAGGGCCACACTGAAGCTTTCTTT
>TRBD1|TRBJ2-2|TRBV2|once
CASRATGGLNTGELFF
TGTGCCAGCAGGGCGACAGGGGGATTAAACACCGGGGAGCTGTTTTTT
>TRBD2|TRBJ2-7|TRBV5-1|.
CASSLRGGPNYEQYF
TGCGCCAGCAGCTTGCGGGGAGGGCCTAACTACGAGCAGTACTTC
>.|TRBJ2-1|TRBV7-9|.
CASSLDTNNEQFF
TGTGCCAGCAGCCTCGACACCAACAATGAGCAGTTCTTC